The clone carrying this T cell receptor beta chain was counted a single time. What it recognizes is unknown. This sample stems from a study of T cells in localized non-small cell lung cancer. Measured with immunoSEQ multiplex PCR; TCRdb has only the in-frame clones, and not every one. The data contain tens of thousands of clones, approximately 90% of them singletons. The CDR3 is made up of 13 amino acids. CDR1 SGHRS and CDR2 YFSETQ come from the germline V gene. Trimming left V 5 bases short and J 1 base short, with 9 bases between. Whole-study findings and limits: The tumor had only one region sequenced, so heterogeneity remains possible. Out of the top 100 tumor clones, a median roughly 52 were seen in adjacent lung. Uninvolved adjacent lung showed higher T cell clonality than tumor.

The sequence came from a man aged 40 to 75 with stage I squamous cell lung carcinoma. This chain links TRBV5-1 with TRBJ2-5; the D gene is possibly TRBD1 (6 bases). The sample was peripheral blood, taken before any cancer treatment. CDR3 nucleotides: TGCGCCAGCAGAACAGGGAGCCAAGAGACCCAGTACTTC. Its translation is CASRTGSQETQYF. Together with reference TRBV5-1 and TRBJ2-5, the CDR3 gives the full variable domain: KAGVTQTPRYLIKTRGQQVTLSCSPISGHRSVSWYQQTPGQGLQFLFEYFSETQRNKGNFPGRFSGRQFSNSRSEMNVSTLELGDSALYLCASRTGSQETQYFGPGTRLLVL.